These 19 T cell receptor beta chains were sequenced from one sample in a study of blood T cell repertoires in COVID-19. Sequencing was performed with immunoSEQ multiplex PCR; in TCRdb, only in-frame clones are kept and a portion is missing. The sample carries 250,000 to 300,000 clones, roughly 88% recorded once. The sequencing sample was made of PBMCs or T cells enriched from blood (not recorded which). Source of these receptors: a woman in her forties with acute COVID-19.

This chain uses TRBV6-6 with TRBJ2-5, with TRBD1 matching 7 bases. The junction had 8 bases not matched to a gene; V was cut back by 2 bases and J by 2 bases. The germline V gene encodes CDR1 MNHNY and CDR2 SVGAGI (reference sequence). This CDR3 region has 16 residues. The CDR3 sequence is CASSYGTAYSQETQYF. CDR3 bases: TGTGCCAGCAGTTACGGGACAGCTTACTCTCAAGAGACCCAGTACTTC.

About this clone itself: This sample also contains other DNA sequences that code for the same CDR3. The V call is TRBV3-1 (or the pseudogene TRBV3-2), the J call TRBJ1-2; a possible D gene is TRBD1 (6 bases). The V and J ends lost 4 bases and 0 bases respectively, with 9 bases between them. The V gene's germline CDR1 is LGHDT and CDR2 YNNKEL (reference sequence). This CDR3 region has 14 residues. The CDR3 region has the DNA TGTGCCAGCAGCCCACGGACAGCTAACTATGGCTACACCTTC. As protein: CASSPRTANYGYTF.

J is TRBJ2-2 and V is TRBV2; weak D call: TRBD1 (6 bases). V dropped 6 bases and J dropped 1 base, with 12 bases sitting between them. The CDR3 runs to 15 residues. Germline V CDR1 and CDR2: SNHLY, FYNNEI. In DNA form, the CDR3 reads TGTGCCAGCAGGAACGGACAGAAGAACACCGGGGAGCTGTTTTTT. This codes for CASRNGQKNTGELFF.

The chain is built from TRBV5-5 and TRBJ1-1, with D unclear. The V gene lost 0 bases and the J gene lost 1 base, with 10 bases spanning the gap. Germline loops: CDR1 SGHKS, CDR2 YYEKEE (reference sequence). This CDR3 comprises 15 residues. This chain's CDR3 is CASSLVLLKNTEAFF. The CDR3 bases are TGTGCCAGCAGCTTGGTACTCCTAAAGAACACTGAAGCTTTCTTT.

This clone was counted a few times. The chain has TRBV5-1 and TRBJ1-1; 9 bases match TRBD1. CDR3 length: 15 residues. Trimming took 3 bases from V and 4 from J; bases not matched to a gene: 7. CDR1 is SGHRS, CDR2 YFSETQ, per germline. The CDR3 DNA reads as TGCGCCAGCAGCTCACAGGGGGCACAGGGCACTGAAGCTTTCTTT. Translating it yields CASSSQGAQGTEAFF.

The rearrangement joins TRBV6-5 to TRBJ2-1; 7 positions agree with TRBD2. Trimming took 6 bases from V and 3 from J; bases not matched to a gene: 5. The CDR3 loop spans 14 amino acids. The germline gives CDR1 MNHEY, CDR2 SVGAGI. DNA for the CDR3: TGTGCCAGCAGCCCCCGGGACTACTACAATGAGCAGTTCTTC. Its protein product is CASSPRDYYNEQFF.

This clone showed up just a few times. The chain is built from TRBV18 and TRBJ2-1; 9 bases line up with TRBD1. CDR3 size: 15 residues. The V gene end was trimmed by 5 bases and the J gene end by 1 base; junction bases not matched to a gene: 3. CDR1 and CDR2 (germline): KGHSH, LQKENI. The CDR3 region has the DNA TGTGCCAGCTCAACGGGACAGGGATCCTACAATGAGCAGTTCTTC. It specifies CASSTGQGSYNEQFF.

The chain uses TRBV2 and TRBJ1-1, with D maybe TRBD1 (5 bases). Germline-derived CDR1 and CDR2 are SNHLY and FYNNEI. The V end lost 6 bases, the J end lost 1 base, and 12 bases lay between the germline ends. CDR3 size: 14 residues. The CDR3 region is CASSSQGKNTEAFF. CDR3 coding DNA: TGTGCCAGCAGCTCCCAGGGAAAGAACACTGAAGCTTTCTTT.

The rearrangement uses TRBV6-5 and TRBJ1-3; weak D call: TRBD1 (6 bases). Trimming pared 0 bases from V and 8 bases from J, leaving 14 bases between. The CDR3 is 15 residues long. The germline CDR1 and CDR2 sequences are MNHEY and SVGAGI. CDR3 residues: CASSYSGTPADTIYF. For the CDR3, the DNA is TGTGCCAGCAGTTACTCAGGGACACCGGCCGACACCATATATTTT.

The rearrangement joins TRBV18 to TRBJ2-3; 12 bases fit TRBD2. The CDR3 is 18 amino acids. V was pared by 8 bases and J by 5 bases, with 17 bases of the junction left unmatched. The germline V gene encodes CDR1 KGHSH and CDR2 LQKENI. The chain's CDR3 is CASVGTGETSGSLDTQYF. CDR3 DNA: TGTGCCAGCGTAGGGACAGGAGAGACTAGCGGGAGTTTAGATACGCAGTATTTT.

V usage is TRBV18 and J usage is TRBJ1-2, with TRBD1 matching 10 bases. Germline V CDR1 and CDR2: KGHSH, LQKENI. This CDR3 region has 16 residues. V lost 6 bases, J lost 8 bases, and 15 bases stayed unmatched. In nucleotides, the CDR3 is TGTGCCAGCTCGCCAAAAACAACGAGGGACAGGGGCGGCTACACCTTC. Translation: CASSPKTTRDRGGYTF. The variable domain in full, with the rest retrieved from reference TRBV18 and TRBJ1-2, is NAGVMQNPRHLVRRRGQEARLRCSPMKGHSHVYWYRQLPEEGLKFMVYLQKENIIDESGMPKERFSAEFPKEGPSILRIQQVVRGDSAAYFCASSPKTTRDRGGYTFGSGTRLTVV.

The chain recombines TRBV5-1 with TRBJ2-7, with TRBD1 matching 12 bases. The CDR3 has 15 residues. Unmatched junction bases numbered 8, after V lost 4 bases and J lost 6 bases. Germline loops: CDR1 SGHRS, CDR2 YFSETQ. The CDR3 nucleotides are TGCGCCAGCAGCGACCACGGGACAGGGGGCTTCGAGCAGTACTTC. Its protein product is CASSDHGTGGFEQYF.

The chain links TRBV30 to TRBJ1-2; D remains ambiguous. Between the trimmed V and J ends, which lost 2 bases and 8 bases, there was a span of 12 bases. The CDR3 is 12 residues long. CDR1 and CDR2 (germline): GTSNPN, SVGIG (reference sequence). The CDR3 DNA is TGTGCCTGGAGTCCAGACCGAGGAGGCTACACCTTC. It translates to CAWSPDRGGYTF.

The chain joins TRBV19 to TRBJ1-2; D gene unclear. Germline loops: CDR1 LNHDA, CDR2 SQIVND (reference sequence). Trimming cost V 6 bases and J 3 bases, with 17 bases left between them. CDR3 length: 15 amino acids. CDR3 loop: CASSTTFNRDYGYTF. In DNA, the CDR3 is TGTGCCAGTAGCACCACCTTTAATAGAGACTATGGCTACACCTTC.

The genes are TRBV5-8 and TRBJ1-1; TRBD1 might be the D (5 bases). The V and J ends lost 3 bases and 1 base respectively, with 13 bases between them. The CDR3 has 15 amino acids. Germline V gives CDR1 SGHTS, CDR2 YDEGEE. For the CDR3, the DNA is TGTGCCAGCAGCTCCCAGGGAAAGTGGAACACTGAAGCTTTCTTT. Translating gives CASSSQGKWNTEAFF.

This sequence joins TRBV11-2 and TRBJ2-7, with D unresolved. CDR3 length: 13 residues. The V and J ends lost 3 bases and 2 bases respectively, with 8 bases between them. The V gene's germline CDR1 is SGHAT and CDR2 FQNNGV. The CDR3 DNA is TGTGCCAGCAGCTTCGAGTTAGCCTACGAGCAGTACTTC. Its translation is CASSFELAYEQYF.

This clone is a singleton in its sample. The chain couples TRBV19 to TRBJ2-2, with D maybe TRBD2 (6 bases). CDR1 and CDR2 (germline): LNHDA, SQIVND (reference sequence). The CDR3 runs 11 residues. Deletions cut 11 bases from V and 4 bases from J, with 8 bases between. The CDR3 DNA reads TGTGCCGTGGGAGGCACCGGGGAGCTGTTTTTT. This translates into CAVGGTGELFF. The whole variable domain, remainder taken from reference TRBV19 and TRBJ2-2, is DGGITQSPKYLFRKEGQNVTLSCEQNLNHDAMYWYRQDPGQGLRLIYYSQIVNDFQKGDIAEGYSVSREKKESFPLTVTSAQKNPTAFYLCAVGGTGELFFGEGSRLTVL.

The chain uses TRBV19 and TRBJ2-5, with 9 bases matching TRBD2. Germline trimming cut 11 bases from V and 4 bases from J; bases unmatched to any gene: 11. Germline V gene sequence: CDR1 LNHDA, CDR2 SQIVND (reference sequence). The CDR3 has 14 amino acids. The CDR3 loop is CAAGERGAGETQYF. CDR3 nucleotide sequence: TGTGCCGCCGGGGAGCGGGGGGCTGGAGAGACCCAGTACTTC.

The chain is built from TRBV30 and TRBJ2-2; D gene uncertain. Trimming stripped 0 bases from V and 8 bases from J, with 10 bases between. CDR1 is GTSNPN and CDR2 is SVGIG in the germline V gene (reference sequence). The CDR3 contains 13 residues. The CDR3 bases are TGTGCCTGGAGTGTATTCACCGGGGGGGAGCTGTTTTTT. Protein: CAWSVFTGGELFF. The whole variable domain, remainder taken from reference TRBV30 and TRBJ2-2, is SQTIHQWPATLVQPVGSPLSLECTVEGTSNPNLYWYRQAAGRGLQLLFYSVGIGQISSEVPQNLSASRPQDRQFILSSKKLLLSDSGFYLCAWSVFTGGELFFGEGSRLTVL.